This record looks at one T cell receptor (beta chain) sequence and its context. This record belongs to a study of control samples from healthy donors and cancer patients. The CDR3 covers 13 residues. V lost 6 bases and J 6 bases, leaving 11 bases between the germline ends. The germline CDR1 and CDR2 sequences are MNHEY and SVGAGI. The table came from immunoSEQ multiplex PCR; TCRdb's copy has only in-frame clones and leaves some out. The table has under 200,000 clones, 80% to 90% seen once. The receptor's source is a woman between 25 and 40 years old in good health. Sequenced sample: blood. The J gene is TRBJ1-4, the V gene TRBV6-5; the D is unclear. Here the CDR3 reads CASSGDQHEKLFF. DNA for the CDR3: TGTGCCAGCAGCGGTGATCAACATGAAAAACTGTTTTTT.